Below are 13 T cell receptor beta chains sequenced from a single sample in a study of blood T cell repertoires in COVID-19. TCRdb's copy holds only in-frame clones and misses some; the assay was immunoSEQ multiplex PCR. Here the sample spans some 230,000 clones, roughly nine tenths being singletons. The specimen was peripheral blood. The receptors here all came from a woman in her forties or fifties with COVID-19, enrolled during active disease.

The gene calls are TRBV10-1 and TRBJ2-7; 7 positions agree with TRBD1. CDR1 and CDR2 from the germline V gene are WNHNN and SYGVQD (reference sequence). J gave up 0 bases and V 5 bases, and 7 bases lay outside the gene matches. The CDR3 is 15 amino acids. The CDR3 spells CASSPNRGSSYEQYV. In nucleotides, the CDR3 is TGCGCCAGCAGTCCCAACAGGGGCAGCTCCTACGAGCAGTACGTC.

The chain links TRBV19 to TRBJ1-1; D not certain. Germline assignment: CDR1 LNHDA and CDR2 SQIVND (reference sequence). This CDR3 is 12 amino acids long. The ends were cut back, 7 bases at V and 0 bases at J, with 6 bases in the middle. The CDR3 region has the DNA TGTGCCAGTATCGCGCTGAACACTGAAGCTTTCTTT. The encoded protein is CASIALNTEAFF. The full variable domain, completed using reference TRBV19 and TRBJ1-1, is DGGITQSPKYLFRKEGQNVTLSCEQNLNHDAMYWYRQDPGQGLRLIYYSQIVNDFQKGDIAEGYSVSREKKESFPLTVTSAQKNPTAFYLCASIALNTEAFFGQGTRLTVV.

The chain couples TRBV5-1 to TRBJ2-7; D is possibly TRBD1 (6 bases). CDR1 and CDR2 from the germline V gene are SGHRS and YFSETQ. The length of the CDR3 is 13 residues. The germline V and J ends were trimmed by 7 bases and 7 bases, with 18 bases remaining between them. CDR3 loop: CASGGQRVGEQYF. The CDR3 DNA sequence: TGCGCCAGCGGAGGACAGAGGGTGGGAGAGCAGTACTTC. The variable domain in full, with the rest retrieved from reference TRBV5-1 and TRBJ2-7, is KAGVTQTPRYLIKTRGQQVTLSCSPISGHRSVSWYQQTPGQGLQFLFEYFSETQRNKGNFPGRFSGRQFSNSRSEMNVSTLELGDSALYLCASGGQRVGEQYFGPGTRLTVT.

The V gene is TRBV7-6, the J gene TRBJ2-2; a possible D gene is TRBD1 (5 bases). The germline CDR1 and CDR2 sequences are SGHVS and FNYEAQ. Trimming stripped 1 base from V and 1 base from J, with 10 bases between. The CDR3 totals 16 residues. Here the CDR3 reads CASSLGQSGNTGELFF. The CDR3 DNA is TGTGCCAGCAGCTTAGGACAGTCGGGGAACACCGGGGAGCTGTTTTTT.

The chain uses TRBV6-5 and TRBJ2-2; 10 nucleotides line up with TRBD2. The CDR3 has 15 amino acids. Germline lookup yields CDR1 MNHEY and CDR2 SVGAGI. Losses at the gene ends were 6 bases for V and 5 bases for J; bases not matched to a gene: 6. CDR3 sequence (DNA): TGTGCCAGCAGGGGGCTAGCGGGGGCTACCGGGGAGCTGTTTTTT. This codes for CASRGLAGATGELFF.

The J gene is TRBJ2-3, the V gene TRBV19, with TRBD2 matching over 7 bases. J gave up 4 bases and V 3 bases, and 4 bases lay outside the gene matches. The germline gives CDR1 LNHDA, CDR2 SQIVND (reference sequence). This CDR3 comprises 14 residues. CDR3 protein: CASSIGGDADTQYF. CDR3 DNA: TGTGCCAGTAGTATTGGGGGGGATGCAGATACGCAGTATTTT.

The rearrangement joins TRBV6-2 or TRBV6-3 to TRBJ2-2; 7 nucleotides align to TRBD2. Trimming removed 4 bases from V and 2 bases from J; junction bases left unmatched: 7. Germline CDR1 and CDR2: MNHEY and SVGEGT. This CDR3 spans 16 amino acids. In DNA form, the CDR3 reads TGTGCCAGCAGTTTGACTAGCAGGGAAAACACCGGGGAGCTGTTTTTT. Translation gives CASSLTSRENTGELFF.

This chain links TRBV3-1 (or the pseudogene TRBV3-2) with TRBJ1-2, with D perhaps TRBD1 (6 bases). V was trimmed by 4 bases and J by 2 bases, leaving 20 bases between them. The germline CDR1 and CDR2 sequences are LGHDT and YNNKEL (reference sequence). CDR3 length: 17 amino acids. In DNA, the CDR3 is TGTGCCAGCAGCCCCAGGGGCCCCGGACTTGGAAACTATGGCTACACCTTC. Translating it yields CASSPRGPGLGNYGYTF.

J is TRBJ2-1 and V is TRBV29-1; 7 nucleotides line up with TRBD2. Looked up from germline, CDR1 is SQVTM and CDR2 is ANQGSEA. J was trimmed by 0 bases and V by 3 bases; bases with no gene match: 2. The CDR3 totals 14 residues. The CDR3 nucleotides read TGCAGCGTTGAGTCGGGGGGCTCCTACAATGAGCAGTTCTTC. Translated, it gives CSVESGGSYNEQFF.

This clone was counted a single time. The rearrangement uses TRBV3-1 (or the pseudogene TRBV3-2) and TRBJ2-3; 11 bases are shared with TRBD2. The germline V gene encodes CDR1 LGHDT and CDR2 YNNKEL (reference sequence). After removal of 5 bases from V and 3 bases from J, the junction contained 7 bases not matched to a gene. The CDR3 extends over 16 amino acids. The CDR3 here is CASSLRASGGTDTQYF. Written as DNA, the CDR3 is TGTGCCAGCAGCTTAAGGGCTAGCGGGGGGACAGATACGCAGTATTTT.

The genes are TRBV6-5 and TRBJ2-2; 9 bases agree with TRBD1. V lost 7 bases and J lost 6; bases outside the gene matches: 6. Germline V lookup: CDR1 MNHEY, CDR2 SVGAGI. The CDR3 spans 14 residues. Here the CDR3 DNA reads TGTGCCAGCAAGGGACAGGGATATTCCGGGGAGCTGTTTTTT. Its protein is CASKGQGYSGELFF.

CDR3 DNA: TGTGCCACCAGTGATTCCCTGAGACTATTCACAGATACGCAGTATTTT. This translates into CATSDSLRLFTDTQYF. The J gene is TRBJ2-3, the V gene TRBV24-1, with D possibly being TRBD2 (5 bases). In germline, CDR1 is KGHDR, CDR2 SFDVKD. The CDR3 runs 16 residues. Between the trimmed V and J ends, which lost 2 bases and 2 bases, there was a span of 13 bases.

This sequence joins TRBV19 and TRBJ2-5; TRBD1 might be the D (6 bases). The CDR3 loop spans 13 amino acids. V lost 5 bases to trimming and J lost 5 bases, with 12 bases between them. Per the germline V gene, CDR1 is LNHDA and CDR2 is SQIVND (reference sequence). CDR3 amino acids: CASSPDRGETQYF. CDR3 in DNA: TGTGCCAGTAGTCCCGATAGGGGGGAGACCCAGTACTTC.